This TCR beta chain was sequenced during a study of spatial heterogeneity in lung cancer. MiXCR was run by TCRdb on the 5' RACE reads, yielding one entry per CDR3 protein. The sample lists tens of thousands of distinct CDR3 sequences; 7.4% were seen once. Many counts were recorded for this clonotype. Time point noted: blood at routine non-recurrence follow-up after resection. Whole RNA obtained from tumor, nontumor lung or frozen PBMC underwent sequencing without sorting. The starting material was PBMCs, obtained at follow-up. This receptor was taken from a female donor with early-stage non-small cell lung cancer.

In DNA form, the CDR3 reads TGTGCCAGCAGCTTAAGGGGGCGGGAGACCCAGTACTTC. Protein product: CASSLRGRETQYF. This chain connects TRBV7-9 to TRBJ2-5; 7 bases map to TRBD1. Losses at the gene ends were 2 bases for V and 5 bases for J; bases not matched to a gene: 2. CDR3 size: 13 residues. Germline V CDR1 and CDR2: SEHNR, FQNEAQ (reference sequence). Using reference TRBV7-9 and TRBJ2-5 for the parts outside the CDR3, the full variable domain is DTGVSQNPRHKITKRGQNVTFRCDPISEHNRLYWYRQTLGQGPEFLTYFQNEAQLEKSRLLSDRFSAERPKGSFSTLEIQRTEQGDSAMYLCASSLRGRETQYFGPGTRLLVL.